This paragraph reports one T cell receptor (beta chain). No cognate antigen has been identified for it. Base qualities are not provided; no much larger clone lies one nucleotide away. The sample originates from a study of T cell repertoires in cytomegalovirus infection (dated by TCRdb to the late 2010s). Study-level background: Because public TCR beta signatures pointed to carriage of CMV infection together with the matching HLA type, the HLA type of each donor mattered for the analysis. What the study reported, not specific to this receptor: The ex vivo response was dominated by HLA-C-restricted CMV-specific TCR beta clonotypes, and the single most frequent clonotype in two of eight donors was supplied by these HLA-C-restricted clonotypes. In both this cohort and an independent cohort of 352 donors, the cumulative frequency of public TCR beta family members distinguished carriers of CMV infection plus the relevant HLA type.

The V end loses 0 bases and the J end loses 2 bases, and a stretch of 14 bases separates them. As encoded in the germline V gene (reference sequence), CDR1 is SGHNT while CDR2 is YYREEE. The CDR3 contains 16 residues, cysteine and phenylalanine counted. The sequence is cut down to CDR3 DNA, 48 bases in frame from base 1. Sequencing took place on an Illumina HiSeq 1500. TCRdb's own reprocessing of the public reads used fastp at Q25 and MiXCR and kept productive beta chains. Every entry covers one CDR3 protein and lists the most common genes and DNA from its rows. Within this sample are around 120,000 distinct CDR3 sequences, with about 24% of them counted one time only. The ten largest make up about a third of the sample.

The material sequenced was PBMCs, sequenced either directly or after in vitro stimulation (not recorded which). This receptor was identified in a human donor in good health (CMV status not recorded). Some clones in this sample may be carry-over from other donors' samples. The rearranged segments are TRBV5-4 and TRBJ2-5; 5 matching bases give a weak D call of TRBD2. For the CDR3, the sequence is CASSLATARLQETQYF. DNA sequence: TGTGCCAGCAGCTTGGCCACGGCCCGACTACAAGAGACCCAGTACTTC.